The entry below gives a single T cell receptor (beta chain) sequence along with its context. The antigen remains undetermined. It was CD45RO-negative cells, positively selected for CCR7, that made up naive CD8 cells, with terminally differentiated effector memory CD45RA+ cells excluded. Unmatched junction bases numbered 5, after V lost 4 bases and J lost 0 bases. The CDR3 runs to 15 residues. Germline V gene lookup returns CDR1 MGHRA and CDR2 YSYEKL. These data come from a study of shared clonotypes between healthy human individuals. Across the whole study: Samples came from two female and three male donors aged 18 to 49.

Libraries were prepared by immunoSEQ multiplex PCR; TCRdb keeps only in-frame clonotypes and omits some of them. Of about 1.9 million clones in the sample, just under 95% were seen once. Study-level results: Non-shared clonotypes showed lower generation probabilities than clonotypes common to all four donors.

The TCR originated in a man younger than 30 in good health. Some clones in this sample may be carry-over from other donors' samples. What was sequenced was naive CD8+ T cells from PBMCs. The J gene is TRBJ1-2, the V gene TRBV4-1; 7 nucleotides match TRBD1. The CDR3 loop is CASSRPGQANYGYTF. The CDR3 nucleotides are TGCGCCAGCAGCCGCCCCGGACAGGCTAACTATGGCTACACCTTC.